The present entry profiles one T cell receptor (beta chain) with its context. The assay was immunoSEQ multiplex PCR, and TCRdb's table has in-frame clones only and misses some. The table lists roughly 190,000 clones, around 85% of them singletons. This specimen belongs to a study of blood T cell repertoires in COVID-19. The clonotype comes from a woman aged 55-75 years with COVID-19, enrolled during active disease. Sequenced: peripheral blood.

CDR3 in amino acids: CASSQDPPGSYNEQFF. The CDR3 coding sequence is TGCGCCAGCAGCCAAGATCCTCCAGGTTCTTACAATGAGCAGTTCTTC. This rearrangement joins TRBV4-3 to TRBJ2-1, with no clear D. This CDR3 is built from 16 residues. V shed 0 bases and J shed 4 bases, with 13 bases lying between them. CDR1 is LGHNA and CDR2 is YSLEER in the germline V gene.